The rows below give T cell receptor beta chains drawn from one sample of a study of a mutant IDH1 vaccine in newly diagnosed glioma. These receptors lack a known antigen. Using immunoSEQ multiplex PCR, the repertoire was profiled, and TCRdb retains in-frame clones only, with some absent. The table lists tens of thousands of clones, about 77% of them singletons. Source: PBMCs, taken from a glioma patient whose treatment included an IDH1 peptide vaccine. The receptor set was obtained from a woman aged 40 to 50 with glioma. The conserved cysteine and the conserved F or W are not part of the CDR3 here.

CDR3 length: 13; V gene: TRBV2; CDR3 protein: ASREGDYGTDTQY
CDR3 length: 13; V gene: TRBV7-7; CDR3 protein: ASSAGTSGVETQY
CDR3 length: 13; V gene: TRBV29-1; CDR3 protein: SVLIGAPSTDTQY
CDR3 length: 15; V gene: TRBV7-8; CDR3 protein: ASSLAGLAGGKETQY
CDR3 length: 13; V gene: TRBV4-1; CDR3 protein: ASSLKLGGFHEQY
CDR3 length: 12; V gene: TRBV9; CDR3 protein: ASSGVTGYTEAF
CDR3 length: 11; V gene: TRBV6-1; CDR3 protein: ALGADDTGELF
CDR3 length: 10; V gene: TRBV6-1; CDR3 protein: ASSERGYGYT
CDR3 length: 9; V gene: TRBV13; CDR3 protein: ASSLQETQY
CDR3 length: 14; V gene: TRBV4-1; CDR3 protein: ASSYKWTEPLYEQY
CDR3 length: 12; V gene: TRBV19; CDR3 protein: ASSMQGRDAEAF
CDR3 length: 10; V gene: TRBV5-1; CDR3 protein: ASSLDGYEQY
CDR3 length: 10; V gene: TRBV6-1; CDR3 protein: ASSDRAYEQY
CDR3 length: 11; V gene: TRBV7-2; CDR3 protein: ASSSTVSYEQY
CDR3 length: 12; V gene: TRBV12-5; CDR3 protein: ASGSGQGGEKLF
CDR3 length: 13; V gene: TRBV6-5; CDR3 protein: ASSYSGTGTYGYT
CDR3 length: 13; V gene: TRBV27; CDR3 protein: ASSMTAVVAGELF
CDR3 length: 14; V gene: TRBV9; CDR3 protein: ASSVEDRGRLGEQY
CDR3 length: 12; V gene: TRBV19; CDR3 protein: ASSTFDRGTEAF
CDR3 length: 11; V gene: TRBV2; CDR3 protein: ASSGGLGYEQY
CDR3 length: 13; V gene: TRBV5-1; CDR3 protein: ASSTDTASTDTQY
CDR3 length: 12; V gene: TRBV5-1; CDR3 protein: ASSWGMDNQPQH
CDR3 length: 10; V gene: TRBV30; CDR3 protein: AWNRATYEQY
CDR3 length: 11; V gene: TRBV5-5; CDR3 protein: ASSFGTGNEQF
CDR3 length: 12; V gene: TRBV7-9; CDR3 protein: ASSDGRSGNTIY
CDR3 length: 13; V gene: TRBV5-8; CDR3 protein: ASSGGTSGGDTQY
CDR3 length: 13; V gene: TRBV27; CDR3 protein: ASSSWTGSFYEQY
CDR3 length: 11; V gene: TRBV2; CDR3 protein: ASSEETGVEQY
CDR3 length: 10; V gene: TRBV11-3; CDR3 protein: ASSRGQGIQY
CDR3 length: 15; V gene: TRBV5-1; CDR3 protein: ASSYNTGVTTNEKLF
CDR3 length: 11; V gene: TRBV7-2; CDR3 protein: ASSAGSNYGYT
CDR3 length: 13; V gene: TRBV5-1; CDR3 protein: ASSPGQGVNQPQH
CDR3 length: 11; V gene: TRBV4-3; CDR3 protein: ASSQSGVRGYT
CDR3 length: 11; V gene: TRBV29-1; CDR3 protein: SVDRQGADTQY
CDR3 length: 9; V gene: TRBV4-1; CDR3 protein: ASSQEGSLS
CDR3 length: 13; V gene: TRBV10-2; CDR3 protein: ASSEPPAGAREQY
CDR3 length: 13; V gene: TRBV5-4; CDR3 protein: ASRIRGGPTDTQY
CDR3 length: 13; V gene: TRBV7-9; CDR3 protein: ASSFPLTINYGYT
CDR3 length: 13; V gene: TRBV5-1; CDR3 protein: ASSLGGLPQETQY
CDR3 length: 11; V gene: TRBV7-8; CDR3 protein: ASSLGQHYGYT
CDR3 length: 8; V gene: TRBV6-1; CDR3 protein: ASKGGEAF
CDR3 length: 14; V gene: TRBV7-9; CDR3 protein: ASSLAGQYSGNTIY
CDR3 length: 11; V gene: TRBV10-3; CDR3 protein: AISTTPRAEAF
CDR3 length: 9; V gene: TRBV6-1; CDR3 protein: ASSELMLSH
CDR3 length: 12; V gene: TRBV2; CDR3 protein: ASRLGQGGLGYT
CDR3 length: 12; V gene: TRBV5-1; CDR3 protein: ASNFVAGDDTQY
CDR3 length: 17; V gene: TRBV6-4; CDR3 protein: ASSDSGTGRMGGNQPQH